This TCR beta chain appears in the sequencing data of a study of blood T cell repertoires in COVID-19. Study at large: Both acute and convalescent COVID-19 samples were obtained from the United States, Italy and Spain. In each case, the material was cDNA or gDNA derived from T cells, B-cell-depleted T cells, or PBMCs.

Trimming pared 3 bases from V and 9 bases from J, leaving 13 bases between. From germline, CDR1 is SGHTS and CDR2 YDEGEE. CDR3 length equals 12 residues. How the authors handled the data: Quantification of nucleated cells was approximated via reference gene primer amplification. Assay used: immunoSEQ multiplex PCR; TCRdb lists only in-frame clones, some missing. The DNA was the basis for D and trimming; V, J and clone size are from that table. The profile shows just over 650,000 clones, 85% to 90% of them singletons. The TCR comes from a woman between 18 and 29 years old with acute or convalescent COVID-19. Sequencing was performed on peripheral blood. The chain recombines TRBV5-8 with TRBJ2-7; D possibly corresponds to TRBD2 (7 bases). Written as DNA, the CDR3 is TGTGCCAGCAGCTCCTGGAGGGGGGGGCAGTACTTC. This translates into CASSSWRGGQYF. Variable domain in full (rest from reference TRBV5-8 and TRBJ2-7): EAGVTQSPTHLIKTRGQQATLRCSPISGHTSVYWYQQALGLGLQFLLWYDEGEERNRGNFPPRFSGRQFPNYSSELNVNALELEDSALYLCASSSWRGGQYFGPGTRLTVT.